Following are 5 T cell receptor beta chains from one sample sequenced in a study of shared clonotypes between healthy human individuals. Assay: immunoSEQ multiplex PCR; the TCRdb copy retains only in-frame clones and omits some. Of millions of clones in the sample, 95% were seen once. What was sequenced was naive CD4+ T cells sorted from blood. Subset noted: CD45RA+ positively selected. These receptors were taken from a man aged 18 to 30 in good health.

The rearrangement uses TRBV19 and TRBJ1-2; the D is unclear. The V gene's germline CDR1 is LNHDA and CDR2 SQIVND (reference sequence). Trimming pared 7 bases from V and 0 bases from J, leaving 9 bases between. CDR3 length equals 13 residues. CDR3 in DNA: TGTGCCAGTACGCAGCGGGCTAACTATGGCTACACCTTC. Its translation: CASTQRANYGYTF.

CDR3 sequence reads: CASSEDPRNGYTF. In DNA, the CDR3 is TGCGCCAGCAGTGAAGACCCGAGGAATGGCTACACCTTC. J is TRBJ1-2 and V is TRBV10-1; the D is unclear. CDR3 length: 13 residues. Trimming shortened V by 3 bases and J by 6 bases, and 11 bases separated the two germline ends. Germline CDR1 and CDR2: WNHNN and SYGVQD (reference sequence).

Remarks on this clone: The same CDR3 is also encoded by other DNA sequences in this sample. CDR3 protein: CASSPREGSYGYTF. For the CDR3, the DNA is TGTGCCAGCTCACCTCGGGAGGGTAGTTATGGCTACACCTTC. This chain uses TRBV18 with TRBJ1-2, with D hard to call. Trimming shortened V by 3 bases and J by 5 bases, and 13 bases separated the two germline ends. Germline V gene sequence: CDR1 KGHSH, CDR2 LQKENI. There are 14 residues in the CDR3. The variable domain in full, with the rest retrieved from reference TRBV18 and TRBJ1-2, is NAGVMQNPRHLVRRRGQEARLRCSPMKGHSHVYWYRQLPEEGLKFMVYLQKENIIDESGMPKERFSAEFPKEGPSILRIQQVVRGDSAAYFCASSPREGSYGYTFGSGTRLTVV.

This chain joins TRBV28 and TRBJ1-6; 8 nucleotides agree with TRBD1. The CDR3 is made up of 15 amino acids. Germline CDR1 reads MDHEN; CDR2 reads SYDVKM. Losses at the gene ends were 6 bases for V and 6 bases for J; bases not matched to a gene: 7. CDR3: CASRPMGQVNSPLHF. The CDR3 nucleotides are TGTGCCAGCAGGCCAATGGGACAGGTTAATTCACCCCTCCACTTT.

This clone was recorded once. The CDR3 sequence is CASSFWTSGVTDTQYF. In DNA, the CDR3 is TGCGCCAGCAGCTTCTGGACTAGCGGGGTCACAGATACGCAGTATTTT. This chain links TRBV5-1 with TRBJ2-3, with 12 bases fitting TRBD2. The junction had 3 bases not matched to a gene; V was cut back by 2 bases and J by 2 bases. Germline CDR1 reads SGHRS; CDR2 reads YFSETQ. The CDR3 loop spans 16 amino acids.